What follows are 25 T cell receptor beta chains derived from one specimen sequenced in a study of T cell responses to AZD1222 COVID-19 vaccine. Profiling relied on immunoSEQ multiplex PCR, and the TCRdb table lists in-frame clones only, not all of them. The sample contains about 56,000 clones, over 75% of which appear only once. The sequencing here drew on peripheral blood, taken on day 0 of AZD1222 vaccination. Receptors originate from an adult in good health.

CDR3 coding DNA: TGTGCCAGCAGCGCGAGACTAGCGCAGTACAATGAGCAGTTCTTC. Its translation is CASSARLAQYNEQFF. This chain links TRBV9 with TRBJ2-1; 8 bases are a match to TRBD2. There are 15 residues in the CDR3. V dropped 3 bases and J dropped 4; count of bases not matched to a gene: 6. Germline values: CDR1 SGDLS, CDR2 YYNGEE.

The V and J genes are TRBV6-5 and TRBJ1-2, with D unresolved. Trimming took 2 bases from V and 5 from J, leaving 9 bases between them. Germline CDR1 is MNHEY and CDR2 is SVGAGI. This CDR3 is built from 13 residues. CDR3 sequence reads: CASSYVSGYGYTF. DNA for the CDR3: TGTGCCAGCAGTTACGTTTCCGGTTATGGCTACACCTTC.

This rearrangement joins TRBV3-1 (or the pseudogene TRBV3-2) to TRBJ1-2; 10 bases map to TRBD1. CDR1 is LGHDT and CDR2 is YNNKEL in the germline V gene (reference sequence). Trimming cost V 4 bases and J 4 bases; bases outside gene matches: 3. This CDR3 spans 14 amino acids. The CDR3 DNA is TGTGCCAGCAGCCCAAGACAGGGGGCCTATGGCTACACCTTC. This translates into CASSPRQGAYGYTF.

The rearrangement links TRBV11-3 to TRBJ2-7, with TRBD1 identical over 9 bases. Unmatched junction bases numbered 5, after V lost 1 base and J lost 7 bases. Germline lookup yields CDR1 SGHNT and CDR2 YENEEA. This CDR3 contains 14 residues. The CDR3 spells CASSLGDRVREQYF. The CDR3 bases are TGTGCCAGCAGCTTAGGGGACAGGGTGAGAGAGCAGTACTTC.

This clone was picked up one time. This chain uses TRBV7-9 with TRBJ2-5, with D possibly matching TRBD1 (5 bases). This CDR3 has 16 amino acids. V lost 4 bases to trimming and J lost 6 bases, with 21 bases between them. The germline V gene has CDR1 SEHNR and CDR2 FQNEAQ (reference sequence). For the CDR3, the DNA is TGTGCCAGCAGCTCCCCCGACAGAAAACTTCAAAAGACCCAGTACTTC. As protein: CASSSPDRKLQKTQYF.

The rearrangement joins TRBV5-1 to TRBJ1-4; no firm D call. This CDR3 contains 15 residues. Germline assignment: CDR1 SGHRS and CDR2 YFSETQ. V was shortened by 0 bases and J by 2 bases, with 8 bases between the two germline ends. The CDR3: CASSLAGPTNEKLFF. The CDR3 DNA sequence: TGCGCCAGCAGCTTGGCGGGCCCCACTAATGAAAAACTGTTTTTT.

This sequence joins TRBV6-2 or TRBV6-3 and TRBJ1-2, with 7 bases identical to TRBD1. Unmatched junction bases numbered 12, after V lost 2 bases and J lost 9 bases. This CDR3 contains 15 residues. Germline lookup yields CDR1 MNHEY and CDR2 SVGEGT. CDR3 nucleotide sequence: TGTGCCAGCAGTTACGAAGACAGGGTTATTTCTAGCTACACCTTC. Translating gives CASSYEDRVISSYTF.

This chain joins TRBV5-1 and TRBJ1-1; TRBD1 agrees at 7 bases. This CDR3 comprises 14 residues. Germline values: CDR1 SGHRS, CDR2 YFSETQ. The V segment lost 5 bases and the J segment 1 base; nucleotides outside the gene matches: 5. The CDR3 here is CASRRDRGNTEAFF. DNA of the CDR3: TGCGCCAGCAGGCGGGACAGAGGGAACACTGAAGCTTTCTTT.

The J gene is TRBJ1-6, the V gene TRBV7-2; TRBD1 might be the D (5 bases). The V gene's germline CDR1 is SGHTA and CDR2 FQGNSA. Deletions cut 2 bases from V and 9 bases from J, with 14 bases between. The CDR3 is made up of 15 amino acids. DNA for the CDR3: TGTGCCAGCAGCTTATCTTTCGGGACCCGTTCACCCCTCCACTTT. Protein product: CASSLSFGTRSPLHF.

This chain connects TRBV18 to TRBJ2-5; weak D call: TRBD1 (7 bases). Per the germline V gene, CDR1 is KGHSH and CDR2 is LQKENI. V lost 3 bases to trimming and J lost 4 bases, with 9 bases between them. The CDR3 sequence is 13 residues long. The CDR3 sequence is CASSPQGGETQYF. DNA of the CDR3: TGTGCCAGCTCACCGCAGGGGGGAGAGACCCAGTACTTC.

The rearrangement joins TRBV30 to TRBJ1-5; no reliable D call. The CDR3 is 12 residues long. Germline assignment: CDR1 GTSNPN and CDR2 SVGIG (reference sequence). V dropped 5 bases and J dropped 3 bases, with 8 bases sitting between them. In DNA form, the CDR3 reads TGTGCCTGGGGCGGCATCAATCAGCCCCAGCATTTT. It codes for CAWGGINQPQHF.

The chain couples TRBV27 to TRBJ1-5; possibly TRBD1 for D (6 bases). V was cut by 4 bases and J by 5 bases, with 6 bases left in between. This CDR3 comprises 12 residues. Germline CDR1 is MNHEY and CDR2 is SMNVEV (reference sequence). The CDR3: CASSYRDQPQHF. The CDR3 DNA is TGTGCCAGCAGTTACAGGGATCAGCCCCAGCATTTT.

The sample holds a few counts of this clone. This sequence joins TRBV2 and TRBJ1-5; D is unclear. Trimming cost V 6 bases and J 2 bases, with 14 bases left between them. Per the germline V gene, CDR1 is SNHLY and CDR2 is FYNNEI. This CDR3 comprises 15 residues. CDR3 protein: CASRRDTNRNQPQHF. CDR3 nucleotides: TGTGCCAGCAGGAGAGACACAAACCGCAATCAGCCCCAGCATTTT.

The chain combines TRBV27 with TRBJ2-2; 11 bases line up with TRBD2. The junction had 14 bases not matched to a gene; V was cut back by 6 bases and J by 8 bases. From germline, CDR1 is MNHEY and CDR2 SMNVEV (reference sequence). There are 17 residues in the CDR3. The CDR3 sequence: CASRSPGLAGGAGELFF. The CDR3 nucleotides read TGTGCCAGCAGGTCCCCGGGGCTAGCGGGAGGAGCTGGGGAGCTGTTTTTT.

The V gene is TRBV29-1, the J gene TRBJ2-3; D call uncertain. CDR1 SQVTM and CDR2 ANQGSEA come from the germline V gene. This CDR3 contains 13 residues. The V end was cut by 6 bases, the J end by 2 bases, with 12 bases between. Written as DNA, the CDR3 is TGCAGCGTCTTTCAGGTCCCCACAGATACGCAGTATTTT. It translates to CSVFQVPTDTQYF.

The CDR3 loop is CASSQVQDALLYTF. The CDR3 region has the DNA TGCGCCAGCAGCCAAGTACAGGACGCCCTTCTCTACACCTTC. The genes are TRBV4-3 and TRBJ1-2, with D possibly matching TRBD1 (5 bases). Trimming stripped 1 base from V and 10 bases from J, with 16 bases between. Germline-derived CDR1 and CDR2 are LGHNA and YSLEER. CDR3 length: 14 amino acids.

The chain links TRBV7-2 to TRBJ2-2, with 9 bases matching TRBD2. Germline V CDR1 and CDR2: SGHTA, FQGNSA. This CDR3 has 15 amino acids. V lost 6 bases, J lost 6 bases, and 8 bases stayed unmatched. CDR3 loop: CASRSGLAPAGELFF. In DNA, the CDR3 is TGTGCCAGCAGATCGGGACTAGCTCCTGCCGGGGAGCTGTTTTTT.

V is TRBV7-2 and J is TRBJ1-2; possibly TRBD1 for D (5 bases). The CDR3 sequence is 15 residues long. Germline V gene lookup returns CDR1 SGHTA and CDR2 FQGNSA. The germline V and J ends were trimmed by 1 base and 4 bases, with 13 bases remaining between them. The CDR3 reads CASSLVAGGGYGYTF. The CDR3 nucleotides are TGTGCCAGCAGCTTAGTGGCCGGGGGAGGCTATGGCTACACCTTC.

V usage is TRBV5-1 and J usage is TRBJ1-6; D call uncertain. V was cut by 1 base and J by 6 bases, with 11 bases left in between. The V gene's germline CDR1 is SGHRS and CDR2 YFSETQ. This CDR3 contains 15 residues. This CDR3 is CASSLRSGLNSPLHF. The CDR3, as DNA: TGCGCCAGCAGCTTGAGGTCCGGACTTAATTCACCCCTCCACTTT.

This sequence joins TRBV5-4 and TRBJ2-5; D is possibly TRBD2 (5 bases). CDR1 is SGHNT and CDR2 is YYREEE in the germline V gene (reference sequence). The CDR3 length is 15 residues. The V gene lost 2 bases and the J gene lost 3 bases, with 14 bases spanning the gap. CDR3 nucleotides: TGTGCCAGCAGCTTAAAAAGTGGGAGCAAAGAGACCCAGTACTTC. Translated: CASSLKSGSKETQYF.

V and J are TRBV4-2 and TRBJ2-7, with TRBD2 matching over 10 bases. In germline, CDR1 is LGHNA, CDR2 YNFKEQ. This CDR3 contains 17 residues. With V trimmed by 1 base and J by 8 bases, 14 bases remained unmatched. CDR3 bases: TGTGCCAGCAGCCAAGTTTTTAGCGGGAGGACTCCTACGAAGCAGTACTTC. Its protein product is CASSQVFSGRTPTKQYF.

The V gene is TRBV2, the J gene TRBJ1-2; no clear D. Trimming cost V 2 bases and J 8 bases, with 15 bases left between them. Germline CDR1 reads SNHLY; CDR2 reads FYNNEI. The CDR3 is 14 residues long. The DNA of the CDR3 is TGTGCCAGCAGTGAACGTGGGGAGGGTGGAGGCTACACCTTC. Translating it yields CASSERGEGGGYTF.

This clone occurred a few times. V gene TRBV2 combines with J gene TRBJ1-5; no clear D gene. CDR3 length: 13 residues. Per germline, CDR1 SNHLY and CDR2 FYNNEI. Trimming took 4 bases from V and 0 from J, leaving 4 bases between them. CDR3 sequence reads: CASSGYSNQPQHF. The CDR3 DNA sequence: TGTGCCAGCAGTGGTTATAGCAATCAGCCCCAGCATTTT.

J is TRBJ1-1 and V is TRBV20-1, with D unclear. Trimming took 3 bases from V and 0 from J, leaving 2 bases between them. The CDR3 is 11 residues long. In germline, CDR1 is DFQATT, CDR2 SNEGSKA (reference sequence). The CDR3 coding sequence is TGCAGTGCTAGTGTGAACACTGAAGCTTTCTTT. This encodes CSASVNTEAFF.

The chain has TRBV27 and TRBJ2-1; D might be TRBD1 or TRBD2, each matching 5 bases. The germline V and J ends were trimmed by 0 bases and 6 bases, with 9 bases remaining between them. The CDR3 sequence is 14 residues long. Germline CDR1 MNHEY, CDR2 SMNVEV (reference sequence). The CDR3 DNA reads as TGTGCCAGCAGTTTATCCCCTGGGGGCAATGAGCAGTTCTTC. This sequence encodes CASSLSPGGNEQFF.